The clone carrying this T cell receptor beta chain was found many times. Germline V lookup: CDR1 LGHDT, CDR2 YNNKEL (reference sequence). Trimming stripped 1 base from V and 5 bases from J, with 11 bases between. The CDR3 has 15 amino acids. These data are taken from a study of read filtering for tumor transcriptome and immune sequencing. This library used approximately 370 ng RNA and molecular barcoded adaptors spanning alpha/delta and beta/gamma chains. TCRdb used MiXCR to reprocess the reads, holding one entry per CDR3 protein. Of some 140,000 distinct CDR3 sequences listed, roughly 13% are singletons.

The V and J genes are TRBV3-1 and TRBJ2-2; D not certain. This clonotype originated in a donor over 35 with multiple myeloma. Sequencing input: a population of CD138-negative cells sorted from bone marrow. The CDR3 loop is CASSQGISLTGELFF. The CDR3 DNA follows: TGTGCCAGCAGCCAAGGGATCAGCCTAACCGGGGAGCTGTTTTTT. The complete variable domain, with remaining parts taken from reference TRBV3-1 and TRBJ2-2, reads DTAVSQTPKYLVTQMGNDKSIKCEQNLGHDTMYWYKQDSKKFLKIMFSYNNKELIINETVPNRFSPKSPDKAHLNLHINSLELGDSAVYFCASSQGISLTGELFFGEGSRLTVL.